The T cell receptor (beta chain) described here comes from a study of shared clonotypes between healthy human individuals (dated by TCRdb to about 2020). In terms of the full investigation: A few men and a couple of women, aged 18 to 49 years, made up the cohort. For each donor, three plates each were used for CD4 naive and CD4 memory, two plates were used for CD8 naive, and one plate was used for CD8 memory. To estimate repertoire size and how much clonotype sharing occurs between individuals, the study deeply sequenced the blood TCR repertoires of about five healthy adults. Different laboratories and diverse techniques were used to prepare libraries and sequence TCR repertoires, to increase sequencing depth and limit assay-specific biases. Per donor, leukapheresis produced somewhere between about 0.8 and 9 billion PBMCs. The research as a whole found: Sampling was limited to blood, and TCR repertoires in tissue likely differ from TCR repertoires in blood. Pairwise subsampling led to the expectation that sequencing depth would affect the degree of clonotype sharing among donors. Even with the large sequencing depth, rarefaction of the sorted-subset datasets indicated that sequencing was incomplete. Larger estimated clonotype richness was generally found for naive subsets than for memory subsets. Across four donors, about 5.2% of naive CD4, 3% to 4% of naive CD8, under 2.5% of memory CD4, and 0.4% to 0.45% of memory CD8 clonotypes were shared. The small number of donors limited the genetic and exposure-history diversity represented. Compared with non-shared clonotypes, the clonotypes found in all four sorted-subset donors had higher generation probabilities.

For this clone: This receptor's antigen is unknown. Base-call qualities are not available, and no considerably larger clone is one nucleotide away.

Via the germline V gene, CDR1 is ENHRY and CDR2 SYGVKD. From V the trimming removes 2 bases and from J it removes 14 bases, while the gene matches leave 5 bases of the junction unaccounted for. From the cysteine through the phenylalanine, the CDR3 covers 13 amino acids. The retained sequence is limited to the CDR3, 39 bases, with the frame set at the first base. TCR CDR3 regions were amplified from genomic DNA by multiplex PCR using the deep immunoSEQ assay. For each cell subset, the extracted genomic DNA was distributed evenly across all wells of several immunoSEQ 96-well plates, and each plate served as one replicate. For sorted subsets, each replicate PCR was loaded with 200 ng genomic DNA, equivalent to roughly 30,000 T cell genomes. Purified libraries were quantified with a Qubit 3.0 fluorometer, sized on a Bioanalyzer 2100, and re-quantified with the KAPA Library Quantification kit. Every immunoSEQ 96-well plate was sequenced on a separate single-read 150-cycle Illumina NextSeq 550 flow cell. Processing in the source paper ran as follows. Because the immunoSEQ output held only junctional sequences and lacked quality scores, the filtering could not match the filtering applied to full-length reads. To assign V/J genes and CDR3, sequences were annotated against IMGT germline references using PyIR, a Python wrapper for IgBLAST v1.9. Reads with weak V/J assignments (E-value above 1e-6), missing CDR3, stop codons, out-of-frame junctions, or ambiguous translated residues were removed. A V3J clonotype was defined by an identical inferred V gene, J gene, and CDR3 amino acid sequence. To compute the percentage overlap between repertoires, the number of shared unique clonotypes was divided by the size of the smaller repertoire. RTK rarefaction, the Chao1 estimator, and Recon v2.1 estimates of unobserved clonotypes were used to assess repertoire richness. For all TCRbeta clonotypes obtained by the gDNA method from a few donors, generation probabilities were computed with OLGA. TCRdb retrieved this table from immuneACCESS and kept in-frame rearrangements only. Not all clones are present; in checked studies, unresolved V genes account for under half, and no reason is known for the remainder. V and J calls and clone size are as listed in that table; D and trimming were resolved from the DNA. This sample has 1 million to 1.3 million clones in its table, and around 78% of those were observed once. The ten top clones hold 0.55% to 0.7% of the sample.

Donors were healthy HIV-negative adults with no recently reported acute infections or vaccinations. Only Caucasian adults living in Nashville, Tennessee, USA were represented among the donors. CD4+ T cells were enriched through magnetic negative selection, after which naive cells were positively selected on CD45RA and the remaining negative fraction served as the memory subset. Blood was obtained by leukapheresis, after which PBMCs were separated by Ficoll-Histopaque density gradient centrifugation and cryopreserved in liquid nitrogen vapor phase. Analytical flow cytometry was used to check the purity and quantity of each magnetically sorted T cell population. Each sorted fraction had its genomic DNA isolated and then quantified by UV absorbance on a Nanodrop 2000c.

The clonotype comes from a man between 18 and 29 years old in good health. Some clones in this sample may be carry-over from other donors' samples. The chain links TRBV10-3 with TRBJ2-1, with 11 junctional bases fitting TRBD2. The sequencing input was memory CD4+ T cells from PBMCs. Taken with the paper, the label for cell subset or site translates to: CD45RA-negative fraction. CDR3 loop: CAISELAGGPEFF. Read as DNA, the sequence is TGTGCCATCAGTGAGCTAGCGGGAGGCCCTGAGTTCTTC.